The 9 T cell receptor beta chains given below trace back to one sample, sequenced in a study of CD8 T cells in ankylosing spondylitis. TCRdb analysed the 5' RACE reads with MiXCR anew, one entry per CDR3 protein. The table shows 380,000 or so distinct CDR3 sequences, with 20% to 25% occurring only once. The sequencing sample was made of blood, either unsorted or a sorted T cell fraction (not recorded which). These receptor sequences come from a male donor with ankylosing spondylitis or in good health (not recorded which).

The chain combines TRBV2 with TRBJ2-3, with D perhaps matching TRBD2 (5 bases). The CDR3 extends over 14 amino acids. Germline loops: CDR1 SNHLY, CDR2 FYNNEI. Trimming took 11 bases from V and 0 from J, leaving 15 bases between them. CDR3 sequence reads: CAHPHTGSTDTQYF. The CDR3 nucleotides read TGTGCCCATCCGCATACGGGGAGCACAGATACGCAGTATTTT. Drawing the rest from reference TRBV2 and TRBJ2-3, the complete variable domain is EPEVTQTPSHQVTQMGQEVILRCVPISNHLYFYWYRQILGQKVEFLVSFYNNEISEKSEIFDDQFSVERPDGSNFTLKIRSTKLEDSAMYFCAHPHTGSTDTQYFGPGTRLTVL.

This chain joins TRBV5-1 and TRBJ2-2; no definite D call. The CDR3 length is 15 residues. The V gene's germline CDR1 is SGHRS and CDR2 YFSETQ. Trimming removed 0 bases at V and 2 bases at J, with 8 bases between. The CDR3 DNA follows: TGCGCCAGCAGCTTGGTCGCAGTTAACACCGGGGAGCTGTTTTTT. It translates to CASSLVAVNTGELFF.

This clonotype was recorded a few times. The V gene is TRBV10-1, the J gene TRBJ2-2; 13 bases are shared with TRBD2. The germline V gene encodes CDR1 WNHNN and CDR2 SYGVQD (reference sequence). After removal of 5 bases from V and 2 bases from J, the junction contained 8 bases not matched to a gene. CDR3 length: 18 residues. CDR3 loop: CASSRTSGGLTNTGELFF. DNA of the CDR3: TGCGCCAGCAGTCGGACTAGCGGGGGCCTTACCAACACCGGGGAGCTGTTTTTT.

The gene calls are TRBV4-1 and TRBJ1-1; D gene ambiguous. The V gene lost 0 bases and the J gene lost 0 bases, with 8 bases spanning the gap. The CDR3 loop spans 15 amino acids. Per the germline V gene, CDR1 is MGHRA and CDR2 is YSYEKL. The CDR3, as DNA: TGCGCCAGCAGCCAAGATTCAGCGATGAACACTGAAGCTTTCTTT. Residues: CASSQDSAMNTEAFF.

The chain carries TRBV28 and TRBJ2-3; the match to TRBD2 covers 7 bases. There are 20 residues in the CDR3. V lost 5 bases to trimming and J lost 0 bases; unmatched junction nucleotides: 20. Looked up from germline, CDR1 is MDHEN and CDR2 is SYDVKM. CDR3 bases: TGTGCCAGCAGTCCCCCTGGTACGGCGGGGGACCTATCTAGCACAGATACGCAGTATTTT. Amino acid sequence: CASSPPGTAGDLSSTDTQYF. Full variable domain (remainder filled in from reference TRBV28 and TRBJ2-3): DVKVTQSSRYLVKRTGEKVFLECVQDMDHENMFWYRQDPGLGLRLIYFSYDVKMKEKGDIPEGYSVSREKKERFSLILESASTNQTSMYLCASSPPGTAGDLSSTDTQYFGPGTRLTVL.

The chain has TRBV27 and TRBJ2-5; D not resolved. V lost 5 bases to trimming and J lost 2 bases, with 12 bases between them. Germline CDR1 and CDR2: MNHEY and SMNVEV (reference sequence). The CDR3 loop spans 14 amino acids. CDR3 DNA: TGTGCCAGCAGTCCCACATTTTTGCAAGAGACCCAGTACTTC. This codes for CASSPTFLQETQYF.

The chain has TRBV12-3 or TRBV12-4 and TRBJ2-1; TRBD1 is a possible D gene (5 bases). The length of the CDR3 is 16 residues. Trimming removed 6 bases from V and 4 bases from J, with 19 bases in between. In DNA form, the CDR3 reads TGTGCCAGCAGCCCATTCACAGGTATACTTTACAATGAGCAGTTCTTC. Protein: CASSPFTGILYNEQFF.

This clonotype was observed a handful of times. This chain joins TRBV27 and TRBJ2-1; no clear D. The length of the CDR3 is 14 residues. Germline CDR1 MNHEY, CDR2 SMNVEV (reference sequence). V lost 4 bases, J lost 0 bases, and 7 bases lay in between. This chain's CDR3 is CASSWGNSYNEQFF. The CDR3 bases are TGTGCCAGCAGTTGGGGAAACTCCTACAATGAGCAGTTCTTC.

This clonotype came up a few times. The chain employs TRBV6-5 and TRBJ2-5; D not certain. The germline CDR1 and CDR2 sequences are MNHEY and SVGAGI. V lost 4 bases and J lost 4, with 10 bases in between. The CDR3 contains 13 residues. This CDR3 is CASSLSWGETQYF. The CDR3 DNA is TGTGCCAGCAGTTTAAGTTGGGGAGAGACCCAGTACTTC.